This T cell receptor (beta chain) derives from a study of blood T cell repertoires in COVID-19. Germline lookup yields CDR1 LNHDA and CDR2 SQIVND (reference sequence). The CDR3 has 15 amino acids. V was clipped by 7 bases and J by 2 bases, with 15 bases between them. Clones were read by immunoSEQ multiplex PCR, and TCRdb kept only the in-frame ones, dropping some. In the table there are about 140,000 clones, over 75% of which are singletons. This clonotype originated in a woman between 45 and 60 years old who had recovered from COVID-19. Sequencing input: PBMCs or T cells enriched from blood (not recorded which). V is TRBV19 and J is TRBJ1-5; D uncertain. The CDR3 loop is CASMGRRSGNQPQHF. The CDR3, as DNA: TGTGCCAGTATGGGCCGCCGCTCGGGCAATCAGCCCCAGCATTTT.